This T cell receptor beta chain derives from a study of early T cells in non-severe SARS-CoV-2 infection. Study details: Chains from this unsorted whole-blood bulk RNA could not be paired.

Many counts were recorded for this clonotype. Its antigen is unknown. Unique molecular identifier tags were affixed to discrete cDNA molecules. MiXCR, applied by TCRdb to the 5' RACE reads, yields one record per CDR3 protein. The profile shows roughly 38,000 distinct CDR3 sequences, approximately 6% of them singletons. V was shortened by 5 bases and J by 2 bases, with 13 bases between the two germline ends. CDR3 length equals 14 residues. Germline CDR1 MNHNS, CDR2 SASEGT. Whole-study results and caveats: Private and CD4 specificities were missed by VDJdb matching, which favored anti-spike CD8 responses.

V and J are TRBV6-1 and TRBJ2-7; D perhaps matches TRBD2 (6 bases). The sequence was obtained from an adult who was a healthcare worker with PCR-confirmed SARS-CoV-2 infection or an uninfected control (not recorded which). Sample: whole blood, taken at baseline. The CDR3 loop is CASSTGTDAYEQYF. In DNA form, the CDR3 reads TGTGCCAGCAGTACCGGGACTGACGCCTACGAGCAGTACTTC.